The sample holds a few counts of the clone carrying this TCR beta chain. The CDR3 runs 12 residues. Trimming pared 5 bases from V and 7 bases from J, leaving 6 bases between. CDR1 and CDR2 from the germline V gene are MDHEN and SYDVKM. Profiled with immunoSEQ multiplex PCR; TCRdb holds only in-frame clones, not every one. The sample contains around 8,000 clones, under 75% of which appear only once. The sample is drawn from a study of tumor-infiltrating lymphocytes in localized non-small cell lung cancer. Overall study: From each patient, both tumor and uninvolved lung, non-adjacent to tumor, were sampled.

The sequencing input was uninvolved lung tissue not adjacent to the tumor. This chain links TRBV28 with TRBJ1-6; no definite D call. The sequence was collected from a human donor with non-small cell lung cancer. The CDR3 region is CASSPYNSPLHF. The CDR3 DNA is TGTGCCAGCAGTCCATACAATTCACCCCTCCACTTT.